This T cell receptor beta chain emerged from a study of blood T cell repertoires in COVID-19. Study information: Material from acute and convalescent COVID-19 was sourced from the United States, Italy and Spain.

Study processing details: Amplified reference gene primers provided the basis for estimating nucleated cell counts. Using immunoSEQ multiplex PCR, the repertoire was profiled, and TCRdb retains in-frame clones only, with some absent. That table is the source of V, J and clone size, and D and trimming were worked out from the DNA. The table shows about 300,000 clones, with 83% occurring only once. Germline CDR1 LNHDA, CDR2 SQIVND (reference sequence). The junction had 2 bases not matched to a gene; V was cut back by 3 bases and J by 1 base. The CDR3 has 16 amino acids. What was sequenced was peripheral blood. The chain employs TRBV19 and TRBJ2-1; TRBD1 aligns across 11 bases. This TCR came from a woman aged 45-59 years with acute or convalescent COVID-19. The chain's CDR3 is CASSIGTGGSYNEQFF. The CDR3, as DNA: TGTGCCAGTAGTATTGGGACAGGGGGATCCTACAATGAGCAGTTCTTC.